This T cell receptor (beta chain) was captured by sequencing in a study of shared clonotypes between healthy human individuals. Study-level results: When naive CD4 clonotypes were compared across several donors, around 5% were shared. The sampled material consisted only of blood, and tissue repertoires are likely to differ.

As regards this clone: What it recognizes is unknown.

This CDR3 contains 15 residues. V was clipped by 5 bases and J by 2 bases; unmatched bases: 5. Germline-derived CDR1 and CDR2 are MNHEY and SMNVEV (reference sequence). Generated by immunoSEQ multiplex PCR, the TCRdb table keeps only in-frame clones and is missing some. Of a few million clones in the sample, about 92% were seen once. This sequence was found in a man aged 18 to 30 in good health. Some clones in this sample may be carry-over from other donors' samples. The sequencing sample was made of naive CD4+ T cells from PBMCs. The subset here: CD45RA+ positively selected. V and J are TRBV27 and TRBJ2-1; the match to TRBD2 covers 8 bases. The CDR3 spells CASSPAGRAYNEQFF. As DNA, the CDR3 is TGTGCCAGCAGTCCGGCCGGGAGGGCCTACAATGAGCAGTTCTTC.